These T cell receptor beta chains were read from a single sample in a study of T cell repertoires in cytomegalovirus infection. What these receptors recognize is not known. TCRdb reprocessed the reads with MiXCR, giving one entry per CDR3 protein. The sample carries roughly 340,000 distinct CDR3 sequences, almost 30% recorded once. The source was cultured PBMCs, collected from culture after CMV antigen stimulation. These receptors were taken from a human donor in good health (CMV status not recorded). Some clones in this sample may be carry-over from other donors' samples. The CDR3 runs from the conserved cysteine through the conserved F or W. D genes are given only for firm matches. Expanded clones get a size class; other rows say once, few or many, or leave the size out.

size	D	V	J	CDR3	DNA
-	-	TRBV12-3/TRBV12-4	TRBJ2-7	CASSLALLRGYEQYF	TGTGCCAGCAGTTTAGCCCTGCTCAGGGGCTACGAGCAGTACTTC
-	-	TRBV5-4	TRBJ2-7	CASSLRNGAVPEQYF	TGTGCCAGCAGCTTGAGAAACGGTGCGGTTCCCGAGCAGTACTTC
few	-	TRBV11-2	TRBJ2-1	CASSLYKSTSGEQFF	TGTGCCAGCAGCTTATACAAGTCGACTTCAGGGGAGCAGTTCTTC
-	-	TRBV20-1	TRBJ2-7	CSASPSGRLFSYEQYF	TGCAGTGCTAGTCCCTCTGGCAGGTTGTTCTCCTACGAGCAGTACTTC
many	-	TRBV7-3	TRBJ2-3	CASSSRGQTLGTDTQYF	TGTGCCAGCAGCTCCCGGGGGCAGACTCTGGGCACAGATACGCAGTATTTT
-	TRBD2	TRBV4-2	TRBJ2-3	CASSQDGPEGLAFTDTQYF	TGTGCCAGCAGCCAAGATGGGCCCGAAGGACTAGCGTTCACAGATACGCAGTATTTT
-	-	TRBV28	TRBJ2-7	CASNLALLAEQYF	TGTGCCAGCAACCTGGCACTCCTCGCCGAGCAGTACTTC
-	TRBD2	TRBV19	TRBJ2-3	CASSIQSTSGSTDTQYF	TGTGCCAGTAGTATCCAGTCAACTAGCGGGAGCACAGATACGCAGTATTTT
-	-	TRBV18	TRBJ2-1	CASSPQEVNEQFF	TGTGCCAGCTCACCGCAGGAGGTCAATGAGCAGTTCTTC
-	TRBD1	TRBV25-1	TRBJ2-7	CASTPRRGTGGTYEQYF	TGTGCCAGCACCCCTCGACGGGGGACAGGAGGAACCTACGAGCAGTACTTC
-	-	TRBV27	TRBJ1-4	CASSLSRQVGKLFF	TGTGCCAGCAGTTTATCGAGACAGGTCGGAAAACTGTTTTTT
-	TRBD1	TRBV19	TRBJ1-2	CASSKGQGYGYTF	TGTGCCAGTAGTAAGGGACAGGGCTATGGCTACACCTTC